This T cell receptor (beta chain) is from a study of T cells in Graves' hyperthyroidism and ophthalmopathy. Study-wide results and caveats: Most expanded thyroid clonotypes above 0.001 recurred in blood.

This clonotype was counted at least ten times. Antigen: not known. What was amplified from RNA transcripts were TCR beta CDR3 regions. The HTBI primer set served for first-round RT-PCR of the TCR CDR3. TCRdb re-analysed the multiplex PCR reads in MiXCR, keeping a single row per CDR3 protein. The table has over 500,000 distinct CDR3 sequences, approximately 15% seen once. This TCR was sampled from a woman between 40 and 55 years old with Graves' hyperthyroidism. Specimen: blood.

CDR3 sequence reads: CSATEAGGRYEQYF. Written as DNA, the CDR3 is TGCAGTGCTACCGAAGCGGGAGGAAGGTACGAGCAGTACTTC. J is TRBJ2-7 and V is TRBV20-1, with 9 bases that match TRBD2. Germline values: CDR1 DFQATT, CDR2 SNEGSKA (reference sequence). This CDR3 is 14 amino acids long. J was trimmed by 4 bases and V by 4 bases; bases with no gene match: 8.